Listed here are 28 T cell receptor beta chains from one sample, sequenced in a study of long-term antiretroviral therapy in people with HIV. Assay version v3.0 of immunoSEQ was used, and it was run at survey level. Generated by immunoSEQ multiplex PCR, the TCRdb table keeps only in-frame clones and is missing some. The repertoire holds some 25,000 clones, with 80% to 90% as singletons. The material sequenced was unsorted PBMCs, taken 1.2 years after starting antiretroviral therapy. These receptors all come from a man between 45 and 60 years old with HIV.

The V call is TRBV2, the J call TRBJ1-6, with TRBD1 matching over 10 bases. The CDR3 consists of 17 residues. Per germline, CDR1 SNHLY and CDR2 FYNNEI. The trim removed 7 bases at V and 7 bases at J, leaving 13 bases unmatched. Here the CDR3 reads CASTGTGANYLNSPLHF. CDR3 nucleotides: TGTGCCAGCACTGGGACAGGGGCTAACTACCTCAATTCACCCCTCCACTTT.

The chain uses TRBV6-1 and TRBJ1-5; tentatively, D is TRBD1 (5 bases). V was cut by 3 bases and J by 6 bases, with 15 bases left in between. CDR1 and CDR2 (germline): MNHNS, SASEGT. The CDR3 is made up of 15 amino acids. In nucleotides, the CDR3 is TGTGCCAGCAGTGACGTGGGCAGGGCGGGTCAGCCCCAGCATTTT. Its translation: CASSDVGRAGQPQHF.

The CDR3: CASSLRTRNTEAFF. The DNA for the CDR3 is TGTGCCAGCAGTCTCCGGACCCGGAACACTGAAGCTTTCTTT. The chain joins TRBV6-5 to TRBJ1-1; D remains ambiguous. CDR1 MNHEY and CDR2 SVGAGI come from the germline V gene. Trimming cost V 5 bases and J 1 base, with 11 bases left between them. The CDR3 has 14 residues.

CDR3 in DNA: TGTGCCAGCCCCCGACGAACAGGCCAAGAGACCCAGTACTTC. This translates into CASPRRTGQETQYF. The V call is TRBV2, the J call TRBJ2-5; a possible D gene is TRBD1 (5 bases). The CDR3 is made up of 14 amino acids. V gave up 8 bases and J gave up 1 base, with 14 bases separating them. Germline V gene data show CDR1 as SNHLY and CDR2 as FYNNEI.

The V call is TRBV11-1, the J call TRBJ1-1; 8 bases are shared with TRBD1. There are 14 residues in the CDR3. Losses at the gene ends were 5 bases for V and 1 base for J; bases not matched to a gene: 3. Germline values: CDR1 SGHAT, CDR2 FQDESV (reference sequence). This CDR3 is CASSLGQGNTEAFF. CDR3 coding DNA: TGTGCCAGCAGCCTAGGACAGGGGAACACTGAAGCTTTCTTT.

J is TRBJ1-5 and V is TRBV30; 7 bases agree with TRBD1. Germline-derived CDR1 and CDR2 are GTSNPN and SVGIG (reference sequence). The CDR3 covers 13 residues. CDR3 protein: CAFDRDSNQPQHF. The CDR3 DNA sequence: TGTGCTTTCGACAGGGATAGCAATCAGCCCCAGCATTTT.

This chain uses TRBV28 with TRBJ1-2; TRBD1 matches at 11 bases. V trimming: 6 bases; J trimming: 4 bases; junction bases outside the gene matches: 7. From germline, CDR1 is MDHEN and CDR2 SYDVKM. CDR3 size: 15 residues. The CDR3 spells CASRAGTGGGYGYTF. Written as DNA, the CDR3 is TGTGCCAGCAGAGCCGGGACAGGGGGGGGCTATGGCTACACCTTC.

The chain recombines TRBV4-3 with TRBJ2-1, with D tentatively TRBD1 or TRBD2 (6 bases each). The CDR3 runs to 15 residues. Germline lookup yields CDR1 LGHNA and CDR2 YSLEER. V lost 0 bases and J lost 9, with 15 bases in between. The chain's CDR3 is CASSQDTGRSVEQFF. The CDR3 DNA is TGCGCCAGCAGCCAAGATACAGGGAGGAGCGTTGAGCAGTTCTTC.

This clone was picked up a small number of times. The V and J genes are TRBV10-1 and TRBJ2-7; the D is unclear. Trimming took off 3 bases at V and 0 bases at J, with 9 bases between the two ends. Per the germline V gene, CDR1 is WNHNN and CDR2 is SYGVQD (reference sequence). The CDR3 length is 14 residues. As DNA, the CDR3 is TGCGCCAGCAGTGAAGGGCCCCCCTCCTACGAGCAGTACTTC. Translated: CASSEGPPSYEQYF.

The chain joins TRBV6-5 to TRBJ1-3; perhaps TRBD1 as D (5 bases). The CDR3 runs 15 residues. Germline V CDR1 and CDR2: MNHEY, SVGAGI. V was shortened by 10 bases and J by 0 bases, with 16 bases between the two germline ends. CDR3: CAIPSGPNSGNTIYF. The CDR3 nucleotides read TGTGCCATACCCTCGGGACCCAACTCTGGAAACACCATATATTTT.

This chain connects TRBV27 to TRBJ1-1; D is undetermined. The CDR3 covers 13 residues. Deletions cut 3 bases from V and 4 bases from J, with 9 bases between. Germline CDR1 is MNHEY and CDR2 is SMNVEV (reference sequence). CDR3 coding DNA: TGTGCCAGCAGTTTCCTCGAGGCCACTGAAGCTTTCTTT. Protein product: CASSFLEATEAFF.

The V and J genes are TRBV2 and TRBJ1-4; D unclear. The CDR3 runs to 18 residues. Germline V CDR1 and CDR2: SNHLY, FYNNEI. V lost 4 bases and J 8 bases, leaving 26 bases between the germline ends. The CDR3 region has the DNA TGTGCCAGCAGTGCAGGAGCGGGTAGTACCCCAAGAGGGGAAAAACTGTTTTTT. Translating gives CASSAGAGSTPRGEKLFF.

The rearrangement uses TRBV30 and TRBJ2-3; a possible D gene is TRBD1 (5 bases). The CDR3 has 12 amino acids. CDR1 is GTSNPN, CDR2 SVGIG, per germline (reference sequence). CDR3 bases: TGTGCGTTCGACTTCCAGGGAGATACGCAGTATTTT. This translates into CAFDFQGDTQYF.

The chain couples TRBV19 to TRBJ1-3; D not resolved. Germline lookup yields CDR1 LNHDA and CDR2 SQIVND (reference sequence). The length of the CDR3 is 17 residues. Between the trimmed V and J ends, which lost 3 bases and 0 bases, there was a span of 15 bases. CDR3 sequence: CASSMRELFGSGNTIYF. CDR3 sequence (DNA): TGTGCCAGTAGTATGCGGGAACTCTTCGGCTCTGGAAACACCATATATTTT.

This sequence joins TRBV7-2 and TRBJ1-5; no firm D call. Per germline, CDR1 SGHTA and CDR2 FQGNSA. The CDR3 has 18 amino acids. V gave up 1 base and J gave up 2 bases, with 18 bases separating them. CDR3 amino acids: CASSLEPFTPSRNQPQHF. The CDR3 DNA sequence: TGTGCCAGCAGCTTAGAACCTTTTACCCCCTCGCGCAATCAGCCCCAGCATTTT.

The V gene is TRBV10-2, the J gene TRBJ2-7; D call uncertain. This CDR3 contains 15 residues. Per germline, CDR1 WSHSY and CDR2 SAAADI. V was clipped by 0 bases and J by 4 bases, with 13 bases between them. Written as DNA, the CDR3 is TGCGCCAGCAGTGAGTCGGTACAGACAAGTTACGAGCAGTACTTC. Protein: CASSESVQTSYEQYF.

This clone has more than one count but fewer than ten. The CDR3 protein is CASSLEYDNTGELFF. CDR3 bases: TGTGCCAGCAGCTTGGAATACGACAACACCGGGGAGCTGTTTTTT. V usage is TRBV5-6 and J usage is TRBJ2-2; D is uncertain. Trimming cost V 0 bases and J 2 bases, with 8 bases left between them. The germline CDR1 and CDR2 sequences are SGHDT and YYEEEE. The CDR3 contains 15 residues.

This clone has only one observation. The genes are TRBV29-1 and TRBJ2-2, with D maybe TRBD2 (5 bases). Germline V gene data show CDR1 as SQVTM and CDR2 as ANQGSEA. V shed 5 bases and J shed 1 base, with 8 bases lying between them. This CDR3 comprises 13 residues. In DNA form, the CDR3 reads TGCAGCGTTAGAGAGGGGAACACCGGGGAGCTGTTTTTT. Translated, it gives CSVREGNTGELFF.

The V call is TRBV27, the J call TRBJ2-7; D remains ambiguous. CDR1 and CDR2 from the germline V gene are MNHEY and SMNVEV (reference sequence). This CDR3 is 13 amino acids long. V lost 5 bases, J lost 6 bases, and 14 bases lay in between. The CDR3 sequence: CASSPTAHSEQYF. The DNA for the CDR3 is TGTGCCAGCAGTCCGACCGCGCATTCCGAGCAGTACTTC.

CDR3 amino acids: CASSYDQGLSQPQHF. The CDR3 DNA reads TGTGCCAGCAGTTACGATCAGGGTCTGAGCCAGCCCCAGCATTTT. V gene TRBV6-5 combines with J gene TRBJ1-5; TRBD1 is a possible D gene (5 bases). Trimming pared 2 bases from V and 7 bases from J, leaving 15 bases between. The germline CDR1 and CDR2 sequences are MNHEY and SVGAGI. The CDR3 loop spans 15 amino acids.

The V call is TRBV7-9, the J call TRBJ1-3; D uncertain. The CDR3 has 14 residues. Germline CDR1 and CDR2: SEHNR and FQNEAQ (reference sequence). The V end was cut by 2 bases, the J end by 0 bases, with 5 bases between. Here the CDR3 DNA reads TGTGCCAGCAGCTTACTGGGCTCTGGAAACACCATATATTTT. Residues: CASSLLGSGNTIYF.

In its sample, this clone was seen once. The chain links TRBV28 to TRBJ2-1, with D uncertain. CDR3 size: 13 residues. Germline V gene lookup returns CDR1 MDHEN and CDR2 SYDVKM. Trimming pared 5 bases from V and 5 bases from J, leaving 10 bases between. As DNA, the CDR3 is TGTGCCAGCAGTCTTACCAAGAACAATGAGCAGTTCTTC. Protein sequence: CASSLTKNNEQFF.

The chain is built from TRBV6-4 and TRBJ1-1; a possible D gene is TRBD1 (6 bases). The CDR3 sequence is 14 residues long. The germline V and J ends were trimmed by 0 bases and 4 bases, with 9 bases remaining between them. CDR1 MRHNA and CDR2 SNTAGT come from the germline V gene. The CDR3 DNA follows: TGTGCCAGCAGTGACTCGGGCAGGGGCACTGAAGCTTTCTTT. Its protein is CASSDSGRGTEAFF.

This clone was seen only a few times. The chain recombines TRBV7-9 with TRBJ2-7, with a tentative D call TRBD1 (6 bases). Germline CDR1 is SEHNR and CDR2 is FQNEAQ (reference sequence). The length of the CDR3 is 16 residues. V was pared by 2 bases and J by 3 bases, with 17 bases between. As DNA, the CDR3 is TGTGCCAGCAGCTTACCGAGGGACACCCCCATCTACGAGCAGTACTTC. This gives the protein CASSLPRDTPIYEQYF.

DNA of the CDR3: TGTGCCAGCAGCAAGGGACAGCTTAACTACGAGCAGTACTTC. It yields the protein CASSKGQLNYEQYF. J is TRBJ2-7 and V is TRBV14, with 7 bases identical to TRBD1. CDR1 and CDR2 from the germline V gene are SGHDN and FVKESK. J was trimmed by 3 bases and V by 5 bases; bases with no gene match: 7. The CDR3 is 14 amino acids.

This sequence joins TRBV6-1 and TRBJ1-2; D gene uncertain. Germline CDR1 MNHNS, CDR2 SASEGT. Trimming pared 4 bases from V and 0 bases from J, leaving 12 bases between. The CDR3 contains 15 residues. The CDR3 DNA sequence: TGTGCCAGCAGTGTTAGAGGGAGTTCTAACTATGGCTACACCTTC. This encodes CASSVRGSSNYGYTF.

This chain joins TRBV6-6 and TRBJ1-3, with TRBD1 as a possible D gene (6 bases). V was shortened by 5 bases and J by 4 bases, with 15 bases between the two germline ends. Per germline, CDR1 MNHNY and CDR2 SVGAGI (reference sequence). This CDR3 is 15 amino acids long. CDR3 in DNA: TGTGCCAGCAGTGCGAGGGGGGCAGAAGGAAACACCATATATTTT. Amino acids: CASSARGAEGNTIYF.

The chain recombines TRBV2 with TRBJ1-2; D gene ambiguous. Germline values: CDR1 SNHLY, CDR2 FYNNEI. Trimming stripped 3 bases from V and 4 bases from J, with 6 bases between. This CDR3 contains 12 residues. DNA for the CDR3: TGTGCCAGCAGTGAGCTGTTCTATGGCTACACCTTC. It translates to CASSELFYGYTF.